The 17 T cell receptor beta chains in this list originate from one sample, sequenced in a study of blood T cell repertoires in COVID-19 (dated by TCRdb to 2019 to 2021). Libraries were made using the immunoSEQ multiplex PCR assay. TCRdb mirrors the immuneACCESS table, restricted to in-frame sequences. Some clones are absent from its copies; in checked studies, under half trace to an unresolved V gene, and the reason for the others is unknown. The sample table contains 300,000 to 450,000 clones; only one count was recorded for around 84% of them. 3.5% to 4% of the sample rests with the top ten. Specimen: peripheral blood. These receptors were obtained from a woman younger than 30 with acute or convalescent COVID-19.

This chain connects TRBV10-3 to TRBJ2-1; the D gene is possibly TRBD2 (6 bases). V was pared by 6 bases and J by 0 bases, with 9 bases between. This CDR3 contains 14 residues. Looked up from germline, CDR1 is ENHRY and CDR2 is SYGVKD. The CDR3 nucleotides are TGTGCCATCAGGGATAGCGGCTCCTACAATGAGCAGTTCTTC. Its translation: CAIRDSGSYNEQFF.

The chain is built from TRBV6-6 and TRBJ2-5; possibly TRBD2 for D (6 bases). The CDR3 spans 13 residues. Germline V gives CDR1 MNHNY, CDR2 SVGAGI (reference sequence). V gave up 1 base and J gave up 4 bases, with 7 bases separating them. CDR3 nucleotide sequence: TGTGCCAGCAGTTACTACGGGGGAGAGACCCAGTACTTC. This encodes CASSYYGGETQYF.

This chain links TRBV7-8 with TRBJ1-5; D is perhaps TRBD1 (6 bases). Trimming shortened V by 6 bases and J by 0 bases, and 18 bases separated the two germline ends. Germline CDR1 and CDR2: SGHVS and FQNEAQ. The CDR3 spans 17 residues. As DNA, the CDR3 is TGTGCCAGCAGTTCTCCAGAGCGACAGGCTAGCAATCAGCCCCAGCATTTT. Translated: CASSSPERQASNQPQHF. The whole variable domain, remainder taken from reference TRBV7-8 and TRBJ1-5, is GAGVSQSPRYKVAKRGQDVALRCDPISGHVSLFWYQQALGQGPEFLTYFQNEAQLDKSGLPSDRFFAERPEGSVSTLKIQRTQQEDSAVYLCASSSPERQASNQPQHFGDGTRLSIL.

This clone came up once. The rearrangement joins TRBV12-5 to TRBJ2-5; weak D call: TRBD2 (6 bases). The CDR3 extends over 15 amino acids. The V gene lost 4 bases and the J gene lost 2 bases, with 14 bases spanning the gap. Germline loops: CDR1 LGHNT, CDR2 FRNRAP. The CDR3 DNA is TGTGCTAGTGGTTCGCCGGAGGGTCCTCAAGAGACCCAGTACTTC. Translation gives CASGSPEGPQETQYF.

This chain links TRBV6-5 with TRBJ2-5; perhaps TRBD2 as D (5 bases). With 11 bases removed from V and 5 bases from J, the gap between germline ends came to 15 bases. Germline-derived CDR1 and CDR2 are MNHEY and SVGAGI. The CDR3 has 12 residues. The CDR3 coding sequence is TGTGCCCTAAGACGGGGTCGGGAGACCCAGTACTTC. Translation: CALRRGRETQYF.

The chain carries TRBV20-1 and TRBJ2-7; D is undetermined. The CDR3 extends over 11 amino acids. Between the trimmed V and J ends, which lost 3 bases and 4 bases, there was a span of 7 bases. CDR1 is DFQATT, CDR2 SNEGSKA, per germline (reference sequence). Here the CDR3 DNA reads TGCAGTGCTAGGTACGAGTACGAGCAGTACTTC. The encoded protein is CSARYEYEQYF.

CDR3 bases: TGTGCCAGCAGCCGGGACAGGGTGGCCACCTTC. Residues: CASSRDRVATF. V and J are TRBV5-6 and TRBJ1-2, with 9 bases fitting TRBD1. In germline, CDR1 is SGHDT, CDR2 YYEEEE. The CDR3 is 11 residues long. The trim removed 4 bases at V and 13 bases at J, leaving 5 bases unmatched.

This rearrangement joins TRBV9 to TRBJ1-2; a possible D gene is TRBD1 (5 bases). CDR3 size: 13 residues. Trimming took off 2 bases at V and 6 bases at J, with 11 bases between the two ends. Per the germline V gene, CDR1 is SGDLS and CDR2 is YYNGEE. The CDR3 region is CASSVPGRDGYTF. The DNA of the CDR3 is TGTGCCAGCAGCGTTCCAGGGAGGGATGGCTACACCTTC.

The chain joins TRBV6-4 to TRBJ2-1; 9 nucleotides align to TRBD1. In germline, CDR1 is MRHNA, CDR2 SNTAGT. After removal of 10 bases from V and 5 bases from J, the junction contained 15 bases not matched to a gene. The CDR3 has 16 amino acids. The CDR3 loop reads CANRGRGIFLDNEQFF. The CDR3 region has the DNA TGTGCCAACAGGGGGCGCGGTATTTTTTTGGACAATGAGCAGTTCTTC.

The chain employs TRBV2 and TRBJ2-1; 8 nucleotides line up with TRBD2. The CDR3 has 16 residues. Germline lookup yields CDR1 SNHLY and CDR2 FYNNEI. The V gene end was trimmed by 10 bases and the J gene end by 2 bases; junction bases not matched to a gene: 13. The CDR3 here is CATPKGGGNPYNEQFF. The CDR3 nucleotides read TGTGCCACCCCCAAGGGCGGGGGGAACCCCTACAATGAGCAGTTCTTC.

This clone was found a few times. J is TRBJ1-4 and V is TRBV5-1; unclear D gene. CDR1 SGHRS and CDR2 YFSETQ come from the germline V gene. This CDR3 comprises 12 residues. Trimming shortened V by 5 bases and J by 7 bases, and 9 bases separated the two germline ends. The CDR3 protein is CASRLESEKLFF. CDR3 DNA: TGCGCCAGCAGGCTTGAGAGTGAAAAACTGTTTTTT. The complete variable domain, with remaining parts taken from reference TRBV5-1 and TRBJ1-4, reads KAGVTQTPRYLIKTRGQQVTLSCSPISGHRSVSWYQQTPGQGLQFLFEYFSETQRNKGNFPGRFSGRQFSNSRSEMNVSTLELGDSALYLCASRLESEKLFFGSGTQLSVL.

CDR3 nucleotides: TGTGCCAGCAGCCCGGACACCGGGAGAAGAGAGACCCAGTACTTC. It is translated as CASSPDTGRRETQYF. The V call is TRBV11-2, the J call TRBJ2-5; weak D call: TRBD2 (6 bases). V lost 5 bases, J lost 4 bases, and 17 bases lay in between. The germline V gene has CDR1 SGHAT and CDR2 FQNNGV. CDR3 length: 15 residues.

To note about this clone: In the same sample, other DNA sequences code for this CDR3. The chain uses TRBV4-1 and TRBJ1-2, with TRBD1 identical over 8 bases. Germline loops: CDR1 MGHRA, CDR2 YSYEKL. V trimming: 4 bases; J trimming: 4 bases; junction bases outside the gene matches: 5. There are 14 residues in the CDR3. CDR3 DNA sequence: TGCGCCAGCAGCCTAGGACAGGGCGTCTATGGCTACACCTTC. It translates to CASSLGQGVYGYTF.

CDR3 sequence reads: CASSQEPAGGIYNEQFF. Written as DNA, the CDR3 is TGTGCCAGCAGCCAAGAACCGGCAGGGGGAATCTACAATGAGCAGTTCTTC. V usage is TRBV3-1 (or the pseudogene TRBV3-2) and J usage is TRBJ2-1; TRBD1 agrees at 7 bases. This CDR3 region has 17 residues. V dropped 0 bases and J dropped 3; count of bases not matched to a gene: 8. Germline V gene sequence: CDR1 LGHDT, CDR2 YNNKEL (reference sequence).

This rearrangement joins TRBV10-1 to TRBJ2-1, with 12 bases identical to TRBD1. The CDR3 covers 14 residues. Germline assignment: CDR1 WNHNN and CDR2 SYGVQD (reference sequence). V dropped 7 bases and J dropped 8; count of bases not matched to a gene: 6. CDR3 bases: TGCGCCAGCAAACCCGGGACAGGGGGCCATGAGCAGTTCTTC. It specifies CASKPGTGGHEQFF.

V gene TRBV11-2 combines with J gene TRBJ1-2; 10 bases line up with TRBD1. The trim removed 4 bases at V and 7 bases at J, leaving 3 bases unmatched. The CDR3 covers 13 residues. The germline CDR1 and CDR2 sequences are SGHAT and FQNNGV. Written as DNA, the CDR3 is TGTGCCAGCAGCTCGACAGGGGGCGTTGGCTACACCTTC. This codes for CASSSTGGVGYTF. The variable domain in full, completed from reference TRBV11-2 and TRBJ1-2, reads EAGVAQSPRYKIIEKRQSVAFWCNPISGHATLYWYQQILGQGPKLLIQFQNNGVVDDSQLPKDRFSAERLKGVDSTLKIQPAKLEDSAVYLCASSSTGGVGYTFGSGTRLTVV.

The chain links TRBV19 to TRBJ1-2; D might be TRBD1 (6 bases). Germline V gene data show CDR1 as LNHDA and CDR2 as SQIVND (reference sequence). The CDR3 has 14 amino acids. The V and J ends lost 5 bases and 9 bases respectively, with 19 bases between them. This CDR3 reads CASSFLLQGSSYTF. In DNA form, the CDR3 reads TGTGCCAGTAGTTTCCTCCTCCAGGGGTCGAGCTACACCTTC.